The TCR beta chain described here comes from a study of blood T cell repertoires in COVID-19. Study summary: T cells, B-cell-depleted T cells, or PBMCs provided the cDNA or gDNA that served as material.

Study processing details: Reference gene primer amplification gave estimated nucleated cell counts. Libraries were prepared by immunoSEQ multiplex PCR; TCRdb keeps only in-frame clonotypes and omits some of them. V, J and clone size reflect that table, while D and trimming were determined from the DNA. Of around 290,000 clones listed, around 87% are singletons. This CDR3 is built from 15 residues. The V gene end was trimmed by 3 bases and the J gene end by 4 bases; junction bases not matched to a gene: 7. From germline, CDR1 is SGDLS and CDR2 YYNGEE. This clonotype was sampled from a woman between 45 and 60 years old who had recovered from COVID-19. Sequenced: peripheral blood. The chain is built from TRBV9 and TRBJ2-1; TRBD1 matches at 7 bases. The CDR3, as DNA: TGTGCCAGCAGCGGAGGGACAGTGATGTACAATGAGCAGTTCTTC. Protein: CASSGGTVMYNEQFF.